This TCR beta chain was found in a study of OX40 agonist ivuxolimab in advanced cancers. Notes on the study in general: Expanded peripheral T-cell antigen specificity went undetermined.

Assay: immunoSEQ multiplex PCR; the TCRdb copy retains only in-frame clones and omits some. The sample has more than 35,000 clones, about four fifths seen once; the top ten hold 15%. The ends were cut back, 1 base at V and 7 bases at J, with 8 bases in the middle. The CDR3 extends over 12 amino acids. Germline loops: CDR1 SGHDT, CDR2 YYEEEE. In regard to this clone: What it binds is not known.

The rearrangement joins TRBV5-6 to TRBJ1-1; perhaps TRBD1 as D (6 bases). The material sequenced was CD4+ or CD8+ T cells sorted from blood, taken in a trial of the OX40 agonist ivuxolimab. The sequence was obtained from an adult with an advanced solid tumor such as melanoma, head and neck, liver or kidney cancer. The CDR3 loop reads CASSLRTVEAFF. The CDR3 DNA reads TGTGCCAGCAGCTTGAGGACAGTTGAAGCTTTCTTT.